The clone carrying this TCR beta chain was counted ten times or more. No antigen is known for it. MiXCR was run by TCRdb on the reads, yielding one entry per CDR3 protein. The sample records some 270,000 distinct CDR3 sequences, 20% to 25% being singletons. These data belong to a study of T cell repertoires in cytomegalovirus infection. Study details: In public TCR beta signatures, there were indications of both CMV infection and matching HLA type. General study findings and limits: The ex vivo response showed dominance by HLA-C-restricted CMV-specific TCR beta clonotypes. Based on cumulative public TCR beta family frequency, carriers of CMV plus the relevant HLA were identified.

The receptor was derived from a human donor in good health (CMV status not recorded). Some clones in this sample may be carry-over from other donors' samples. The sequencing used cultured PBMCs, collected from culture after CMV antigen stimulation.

CDR3 coding DNA: TGTGCCACCCAACTAGCGGGAGGGCACACCGGGGAGCTGTTTTTT. Its translation is CATQLAGGHTGELFF. The genes are TRBV7-3 and TRBJ2-2; 13 nucleotides agree with TRBD2. The length of the CDR3 is 15 residues. Looked up from germline, CDR1 is SGHTA and CDR2 is FQGTGA. J lost 3 bases, V lost 10 bases, and 5 bases had no gene match.